The 3 T cell receptor beta chains presented below share a single source sample, sequenced in a study of T cell responses to AZD1222 COVID-19 vaccine. Sequencing was performed with immunoSEQ multiplex PCR; in TCRdb, only in-frame clones are kept and a portion is missing. The data show some 200,000 clones, with just over 90% seen just once and more than 0.8% held by the top ten. This specimen consisted of peripheral blood, obtained on day 0 of MenACWY control vaccination. All receptors come from an adult in good health.

V is TRBV14 and J is TRBJ2-1; 13 nucleotides match TRBD2. CDR3 size: 20 residues. The J segment lost 0 bases and the V segment lost 5 bases, leaving 13 bases of the junction unmatched. In germline, CDR1 is SGHDN, CDR2 FVKESK. CDR3 sequence: CASSTLPGLAGLRSYNEQFF. Written as DNA, the CDR3 is TGTGCCAGCAGCACCCTTCCGGGACTAGCGGGACTGCGCTCCTACAATGAGCAGTTCTTC.

The chain combines TRBV14 with TRBJ2-3, with a weak D call TRBD1 (6 bases). V was cut by 4 bases and J by 0 bases, with 8 bases left in between. CDR1 is SGHDN and CDR2 is FVKESK in the germline V gene. This CDR3 has 14 residues. For the CDR3, the DNA is TGTGCCAGCAGCCTCAGGGGAAGCACAGATACGCAGTATTTT. Protein product: CASSLRGSTDTQYF.

The chain combines TRBV7-8 with TRBJ2-7; TRBD2 aligns across 7 bases. This CDR3 is built from 13 residues. After removal of 6 bases from V and 3 bases from J, the junction contained 5 bases not matched to a gene. Germline V gene sequence: CDR1 SGHVS, CDR2 FQNEAQ. The DNA of the CDR3 is TGTGCCAGCAGTTCGGGGGGTGGCTACGAGCAGTACTTC. Residues: CASSSGGGYEQYF. The full variable domain, its missing parts supplied by reference TRBV7-8 and TRBJ2-7, is GAGVSQSPRYKVAKRGQDVALRCDPISGHVSLFWYQQALGQGPEFLTYFQNEAQLDKSGLPSDRFFAERPEGSVSTLKIQRTQQEDSAVYLCASSSGGGYEQYFGPGTRLTVT.